Presented here are 14 T cell receptor beta chains from one specimen sequenced in a study of blood T cell repertoires in COVID-19. Measured with immunoSEQ multiplex PCR; TCRdb has only the in-frame clones, and not every one. Of some 130,000 clones in the sample, almost 80% are singletons; the top ten hold about a tenth. The source material was peripheral blood. The receptors here all came from a man in his 60s who had recovered from COVID-19.

This clone occurred once. The V gene is TRBV24-1, the J gene TRBJ2-5; TRBD2 is a possible D gene (7 bases). Per the germline V gene, CDR1 is KGHDR and CDR2 is SFDVKD. The CDR3 runs 15 residues. V lost 5 bases, J lost 0 bases, and 12 bases lay in between. CDR3 protein: CATSVGGGYQETQYF. CDR3 bases: TGTGCCACCAGTGTGGGAGGGGGGTACCAAGAGACCCAGTACTTC.

The chain couples TRBV11-2 to TRBJ2-2, with D uncertain. The CDR3 runs to 14 residues. From germline, CDR1 is SGHAT and CDR2 FQNNGV. V shed 2 bases and J shed 7 bases, with 11 bases lying between them. As DNA, the CDR3 is TGTGCCAGCAGCTTAAATGAGGTTAGCGGGGAGCTGTTTTTT. Protein: CASSLNEVSGELFF. Based on the CDR3 plus reference TRBV11-2 and TRBJ2-2, the full variable domain is EAGVAQSPRYKIIEKRQSVAFWCNPISGHATLYWYQQILGQGPKLLIQFQNNGVVDDSQLPKDRFSAERLKGVDSTLKIQPAKLEDSAVYLCASSLNEVSGELFFGEGSRLTVL.

The chain uses TRBV6-5 and TRBJ2-2; maybe TRBD2 (6 bases). CDR3 length: 15 residues. V was cut by 0 bases and J by 4 bases, with 9 bases left in between. Germline V lookup: CDR1 MNHEY, CDR2 SVGAGI. As DNA, the CDR3 is TGTGCCAGCAGTTACTCTAGGAGGGGCACCGGGGAGCTGTTTTTT. It codes for CASSYSRRGTGELFF.

The chain is built from TRBV10-2 and TRBJ2-1; D uncertain. The CDR3 contains 14 residues. V was shortened by 0 bases and J by 7 bases, with 10 bases between the two germline ends. CDR1 is WSHSY and CDR2 is SAAADI in the germline V gene. The CDR3 sequence: CASSESRPRNEQFF. The CDR3 DNA reads TGCGCCAGCAGTGAGTCGAGGCCGAGGAATGAGCAGTTCTTC.

The chain links TRBV5-4 to TRBJ2-5; 9 bases align to TRBD2. The J segment lost 5 bases and the V segment lost 0 bases, leaving 8 bases of the junction unmatched. CDR1 and CDR2 from the germline V gene are SGHNT and YYREEE (reference sequence). The CDR3 extends over 16 amino acids. The CDR3 here is CASSLDAGGREETQYF. CDR3 nucleotide sequence: TGTGCCAGCAGCTTGGATGCGGGAGGGAGAGAGGAGACCCAGTACTTC.

The J gene is TRBJ2-7, the V gene TRBV24-1; 8 bases line up with TRBD1. CDR1 KGHDR and CDR2 SFDVKD come from the germline V gene. With 6 bases clipped from V and 9 bases from J, the junction kept 9 bases outside the gene matches. The CDR3 contains 13 residues. The chain's CDR3 is CATSPGQGWGQYF. The CDR3 bases are TGTGCCACCAGTCCTGGACAGGGTTGGGGGCAGTACTTC.

Regarding this clone: The same CDR3 can be traced to other DNA sequences in this sample. The chain combines TRBV7-2 with TRBJ2-6; 8 nucleotides agree with TRBD2. This CDR3 contains 16 residues. Germline V lookup: CDR1 SGHTA, CDR2 FQGNSA. Trimming removed 5 bases from V and 2 bases from J; junction bases left unmatched: 5. The CDR3 loop is CASSPRGGPGANVLTF. The CDR3 DNA reads as TGTGCCAGCAGCCCCCGGGGGGGACCTGGGGCCAACGTCCTGACTTTC. Full variable domain (outside the CDR3, taken from reference TRBV7-2 and TRBJ2-6): GAGVSQSPSNKVTEKGKDVELRCDPISGHTALYWYRQSLGQGLEFLIYFQGNSAPDKSGLPSDRFSAERTGGSVSTLTIQRTQQEDSAVYLCASSPRGGPGANVLTFGAGSRLTVL.

This clone has at least ten counts. The sample carries other DNA sequences with the same CDR3. The rearrangement uses TRBV29-1 and TRBJ2-7, with TRBD1 matching over 10 bases. CDR1 is SQVTM and CDR2 is ANQGSEA in the germline V gene. The trim removed 0 bases at V and 3 bases at J, leaving 2 bases unmatched. The CDR3 length is 14 residues. Here the CDR3 DNA reads TGCAGCGTTGAAGATCGGGACAGGGGCTACGAGCAGTACTTC. As protein: CSVEDRDRGYEQYF.

V usage is TRBV7-3 and J usage is TRBJ2-2, with TRBD2 identical over 13 bases. Losses at the gene ends were 5 bases for V and 2 bases for J; bases not matched to a gene: 8. In germline, CDR1 is SGHTA, CDR2 FQGTGA. The CDR3 has 18 amino acids. The CDR3 loop reads CASSPRGLAGINTGELFF. The CDR3, as DNA: TGTGCCAGCAGCCCAAGGGGACTAGCGGGGATAAACACCGGGGAGCTGTTTTTT.

This chain links TRBV20-1 with TRBJ1-2; D is possibly TRBD1 (6 bases). The germline V and J ends were trimmed by 8 bases and 7 bases, with 14 bases remaining between them. This CDR3 comprises 11 residues. Germline V gives CDR1 DFQATT, CDR2 SNEGSKA (reference sequence). The CDR3 DNA follows: TGCAGTTCTACAGGGTCCGCTGGCTACACCTTC. It yields the protein CSSTGSAGYTF.

The V and J genes are TRBV5-6 and TRBJ2-7; 12 bases map to TRBD2. CDR3 length: 15 residues. Per the germline V gene, CDR1 is SGHDT and CDR2 is YYEEEE. J was trimmed by 6 bases and V by 0 bases; bases with no gene match: 4. The CDR3 region is CASSLESSGRGEQYF. The CDR3, as DNA: TGTGCCAGCAGCTTGGAATCTAGCGGGAGGGGCGAGCAGTACTTC. The variable domain in full, completed from reference TRBV5-6 and TRBJ2-7, reads DAGVTQSPTHLIKTRGQQVTLRCSPKSGHDTVSWYQQALGQGPQFIFQYYEEEERQRGNFPDRFSGHQFPNYSSELNVNALLLGDSALYLCASSLESSGRGEQYFGPGTRLTVT.

The table lists this clone with a count of one. V usage is TRBV4-2 and J usage is TRBJ1-5, with D perhaps TRBD1 (6 bases). The CDR3 extends over 14 amino acids. Trimming removed 1 base from V and 7 bases from J, with 11 bases in between. Germline V gives CDR1 LGHNA, CDR2 YNFKEQ. The CDR3 bases are TGTGCCAGCAGCCAAGGCAGGGGAGGGCAGCCCCAGCATTTT. It is translated as CASSQGRGGQPQHF.

The gene calls are TRBV4-2 and TRBJ1-5, with 7 bases aligning to TRBD1. This CDR3 comprises 16 residues. V lost 1 base and J lost 4; bases outside the gene matches: 7. Looked up from germline, CDR1 is LGHNA and CDR2 is YNFKEQ. The CDR3, as DNA: TGTGCCAGCAGCCAAGCCCTGACAGGGCCTAATCAGCCCCAGCATTTT. It specifies CASSQALTGPNQPQHF.

The DNA of the CDR3 is TGTGCCAGCAGTATATCACAGGGGAGGAATGAGCAGTTCTTC. Translated, it gives CASSISQGRNEQFF. This chain links TRBV28 with TRBJ2-1, with D possibly being TRBD1 (7 bases). This CDR3 is 14 amino acids long. Per the germline V gene, CDR1 is MDHEN and CDR2 is SYDVKM. V lost 5 bases and J lost 7, with 15 bases in between.